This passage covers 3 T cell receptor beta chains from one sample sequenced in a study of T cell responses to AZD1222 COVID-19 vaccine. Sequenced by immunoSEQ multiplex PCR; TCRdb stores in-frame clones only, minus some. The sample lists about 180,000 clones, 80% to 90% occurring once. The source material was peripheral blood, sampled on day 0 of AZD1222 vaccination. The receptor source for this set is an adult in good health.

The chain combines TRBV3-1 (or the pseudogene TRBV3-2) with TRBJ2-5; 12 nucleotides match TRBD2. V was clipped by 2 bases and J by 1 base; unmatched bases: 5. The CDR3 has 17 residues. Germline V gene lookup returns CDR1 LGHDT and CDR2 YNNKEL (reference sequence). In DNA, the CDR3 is TGTGCCAGCAGCCAAAAGACTAGCGGGGGCTTCCAAGAGACCCAGTACTTC. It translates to CASSQKTSGGFQETQYF.

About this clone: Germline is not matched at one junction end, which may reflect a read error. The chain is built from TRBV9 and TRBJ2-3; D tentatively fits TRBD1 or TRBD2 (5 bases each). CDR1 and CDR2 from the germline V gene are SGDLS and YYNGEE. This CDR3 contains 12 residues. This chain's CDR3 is CASSPYGASGHF. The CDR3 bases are TGTGCCAGCAGCCCCTACGGGGCCTCGGGCCATTTT.

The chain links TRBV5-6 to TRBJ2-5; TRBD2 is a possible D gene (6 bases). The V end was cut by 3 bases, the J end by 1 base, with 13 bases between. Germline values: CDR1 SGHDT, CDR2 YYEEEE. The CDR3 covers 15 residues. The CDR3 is CASSSLRDFQETQYF. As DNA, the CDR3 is TGTGCCAGCAGCTCCCTCCGGGACTTCCAAGAGACCCAGTACTTC. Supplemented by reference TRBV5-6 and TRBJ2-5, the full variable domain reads DAGVTQSPTHLIKTRGQQVTLRCSPKSGHDTVSWYQQALGQGPQFIFQYYEEEERQRGNFPDRFSGHQFPNYSSELNVNALLLGDSALYLCASSSLRDFQETQYFGPGTRLLVL.